Listed below are T cell receptor beta chains from one sample, sequenced in a study of blood T cell repertoires in COVID-19. This table comes from immunoSEQ multiplex PCR, and its TCRdb copy is limited to in-frame clones, with some not included. The profile shows 150,000 to 190,000 clones, 85% to 90% of them singletons. Sequencing was done on a sample of peripheral blood. Receptor source: a woman aged 40 to 49 with acute or convalescent COVID-19. CDR3s include the opening cysteine and the closing phenylalanine or tryptophan. The D gene is left open where the match is weak. Expanded clones are given a class, and other clones once, few, many or no size at all.

>-|-|TRBJ2-7|TRBV6-5
CASRPSREFVEQYF
TGTGCCAGCAGACCGTCCCGGGAGTTCGTCGAGCAGTACTTC
>-|-|TRBJ2-3|TRBV11-2
CASSLRLQAYTDTQYF
TGTGCCAGCAGTTTACGACTCCAAGCGTACACAGATACGCAGTATTTT
>-|TRBD1|TRBJ2-7|TRBV10-3
CAIRGGQGGTYEQYF
TGTGCCATCAGGGGAGGACAGGGGGGTACCTACGAGCAGTACTTC
>once|-|TRBJ2-7|TRBV2
CASSEGGVSYEQYF
TGTGCCAGCAGTGAAGGCGGGGTTTCCTACGAGCAGTACTTC
>-|TRBD2|TRBJ2-1|TRBV5-1
CASREGLAGGNEQFF
TGCGCCAGCAGGGAGGGACTAGCGGGAGGTAATGAGCAGTTCTTC
>-|TRBD1|TRBJ2-2|TRBV24-1
CATSDPGQIANTGELFF
TGTGCCACCAGTGATCCGGGACAGATCGCGAACACCGGGGAGCTGTTTTTT
>-|-|TRBJ1-6|TRBV7-8
CASSAGGGLRNSPLHF
TGTGCCAGCAGCGCGGGGGGCGGGCTTCGTAATTCACCCCTCCACTTT
>-|-|TRBJ2-7|TRBV4-2
CASSQAYSGGNSYEQYF
TGTGCCAGCAGCCAAGCCTACTCTGGAGGCAATTCCTACGAGCAGTACTTC
>-|TRBD1|TRBJ2-2|TRBV4-2
CASSSGTANTGELFF
TGTGCCAGCTCTTCCGGGACAGCGAACACCGGGGAGCTGTTTTTT
>-|TRBD2|TRBJ2-1|TRBV19
CASSIRLAAVYEQFF
TGTGCCAGTAGTATTAGACTAGCTGCGGTCTATGAGCAGTTCTTC
>-|-|TRBJ2-7|TRBV6-2/TRBV6-3
CASSSGQGGKWYEQYF
TGTGCCAGCAGTTCTGGCCAAGGGGGAAAATGGTACGAGCAGTACTTC
>-|-|TRBJ1-1|TRBV6-5
CASSYAGLSFF
TGTGCCAGCAGTTACGCGGGACTTTCTTTCTTT
>-|TRBD1|TRBJ1-6|TRBV5-4
CASRTDRGGNSPLHF
TGTGCCAGCAGAACCGACAGGGGAGGTAATTCACCCCTCCACTTT
>-|-|TRBJ2-7|TRBV12-3/TRBV12-4
CASSQYNSYEQYF
TGTGCCAGCAGCCAGTACAACTCCTACGAGCAGTACTTC
>-|TRBD1|TRBJ2-7|TRBV3-1/TRBV3-2
CASSQGDRYEQYF
TGTGCCAGCAGCCAAGGGGACAGGTACGAGCAGTACTTC
>once|-|TRBJ1-4|TRBV15
CATSIDRKELFF
TGTGCCACCAGCATTGACAGGAAAGAACTGTTTTTT
>-|-|TRBJ2-7|TRBV6-5
CASSYSSQGIYEQYF
TGTGCCAGCAGTTACTCGAGCCAGGGTATCTACGAGCAGTACTTC
>-|TRBD2|TRBJ2-1|TRBV7-9
CASSSPTSGSYNEQFF
TGTGCCAGCAGCTCCCCGACTAGCGGCTCCTACAATGAGCAGTTCTTC
>-|TRBD2|TRBJ2-2|TRBV7-9
CASSERGPLPELFF
TGTGCCAGCAGCGAGCGGGGTCCTCTTCCCGAGCTGTTTTTT
>-|-|TRBJ1-2|TRBV3-1/TRBV3-2
CASSTPGHGGYGYTF
TGTGCCAGCAGCACCCCAGGCCATGGTGGCTATGGCTACACCTTC
>-|-|TRBJ2-7|TRBV29-1
CSVVAEKNYEQYF
TGCAGCGTTGTTGCGGAGAAAAACTACGAGCAGTACTTC
>-|-|TRBJ2-2|TRBV29-1
CSVENQDSYTGELFF
TGCAGCGTTGAAAATCAAGACAGTTACACCGGGGAGCTGTTTTTT
>-|-|TRBJ1-4|TRBV7-9
CASSPRVEEKLFF
TGTGCCAGCAGCCCCAGGGTTGAGGAAAAACTGTTTTTT
>-|-|TRBJ2-7|TRBV5-4
CASSPGQPPTYEQYF
TGTGCCAGCAGCCCAGGACAGCCTCCAACCTACGAGCAGTACTTC
>-|TRBD2|TRBJ2-7|TRBV9
CASSVEGRGYEQYF
TGTGCCAGCAGCGTAGAAGGGAGGGGCTACGAGCAGTACTTC
>-|-|TRBJ2-3|TRBV7-6
CASMPRGAITDTQYF
TGTGCCAGCATGCCCCGGGGGGCAATCACAGATACGCAGTATTTT
>-|-|TRBJ2-1|TRBV28
CASSPRTTEQFF
TGTGCCAGCAGTCCAAGGACTACTGAGCAGTTCTTC
>once|TRBD1|TRBJ1-1|TRBV3-1/TRBV3-2
CASSSWTGNTEAFF
TGTGCCAGCAGCTCCTGGACAGGAAACACTGAAGCTTTCTTT
>-|-|TRBJ1-2|TRBV28
CASRTPSQGDYGYTF
TGTGCCAGCAGAACCCCGTCCCAAGGGGACTATGGCTACACCTTC